This TCR beta chain was sequenced for a study of blood T cells in healthy people across ages. Alongside a J-beta primer mix, a sample-barcoded 5' primer served in a second PCR lasting roughly 6 to 11 cycles. TCRdb re-analysed the 5' RACE reads in MiXCR, keeping a single row per CDR3 protein. Of more than 900,000 distinct CDR3 sequences in the sample, around 25% were seen once. Unmatched junction bases numbered 4, after V lost 0 bases and J lost 6 bases. The CDR3 is 15 amino acids. Germline V gives CDR1 SGHRS, CDR2 YFSETQ. The data were also submitted as part of a second study, on T cells of mothers and their children.

The sequence derives from a girl aged 2 to 10 in good health. Sequencing was performed on blood. The chain recombines TRBV5-1 with TRBJ1-4, with TRBD1 matching 8 bases. The DNA of the CDR3 is TGCGCCAGCAGCTTGGCTATGACAGGGGATGAAAAACTGTTTTTT. This translates into CASSLAMTGDEKLFF.